This T cell receptor (beta chain) was found in a study of blood T cells in healthy people across ages. Overall study results and limits: As age increased, TCR beta diversity per million T cells fell in a roughly linear fashion. There was no known CMV status for donors, so expanded clonotype changes were possibly confounded. Estimates of diversity drawn from one million T cells were considered underestimates.

The table lists this clonotype with a few counts. Its specificity is unknown. The CDR3 is made up of 14 amino acids. V was clipped by 1 base and J by 6 bases, with 8 bases between them. Per germline, CDR1 SGDLS and CDR2 YYNGEE. Through a sample-barcoded 5' primer and a J-beta primer mix, a second PCR was run for about 6 to 12 cycles. Every cDNA was tagged by a template-switch adaptor with 12 random nucleotides. TCRdb redid the calling of the 5' RACE reads with MiXCR, one entry per CDR3 protein. The sample contains 1.2 million to 1.5 million distinct CDR3 sequences, approximately 38% of which appear only once.

The V gene is TRBV9, the J gene TRBJ1-6; TRBD1 might be the D (5 bases). The sequenced material came from blood. The sequence came from a woman aged 18-35 years in good health. The CDR3: CASSVRQGNSPLHF. CDR3 DNA sequence: TGTGCCAGCAGCGTACGGCAGGGTAATTCACCCCTCCACTTT.